One and the same sample provided the 23 T cell receptor beta chains below, sequenced in a study of identical twins. TCRdb re-analysed the 5' RACE reads in MiXCR, keeping a single row per CDR3 protein. The sample has 500,000 to 600,000 distinct CDR3 sequences; less than 25% are singletons. Separately, the same data were catalogued under a study of T cells expressing NK-cell markers.

The sample taken for sequencing was CD4+ T cells sorted from blood. The receptors were sampled from a woman younger than 35 in good health.

The chain carries TRBV7-2 and TRBJ1-6; no clear D. The V gene lost 1 base and the J gene lost 5 bases, with 15 bases spanning the gap. Germline CDR1 reads SGHTA; CDR2 reads FQGNSA. This CDR3 spans 17 amino acids. Written as DNA, the CDR3 is TGTGCCAGCAGCTTAGGGCTTGGGAATTTACATAATTCACCCCTCCACTTT. Translation gives CASSLGLGNLHNSPLHF.

This clonotype was detected only once. CDR3 sequence: CASSPRRLAEYQETQYF. DNA for the CDR3: TGTGCCAGCAGCCCGCGTCGACTAGCGGAGTACCAAGAGACCCAGTACTTC. The rearrangement links TRBV7-6 to TRBJ2-5; TRBD2 agrees at 9 bases. The CDR3 runs to 17 residues. The V gene end was trimmed by 5 bases and the J gene end by 0 bases; junction bases not matched to a gene: 10. Germline V gene data show CDR1 as SGHVS and CDR2 as FNYEAQ. Full variable domain (outside the CDR3, taken from reference TRBV7-6 and TRBJ2-5): GAGVSQSPRYKVTKRGQDVALRCDPISGHVSLYWYRQALGQGPEFLTYFNYEAQQDKSGLPNDRFSAERPEGSISTLTIQRTEQRDSAMYRCASSPRRLAEYQETQYFGPGTRLLVL.

The sample holds a few counts of this clonotype. V usage is TRBV10-3 and J usage is TRBJ2-2; D call uncertain. Germline-derived CDR1 and CDR2 are ENHRY and SYGVKD. There are 14 residues in the CDR3. Trimming left V 0 bases short and J 8 bases short, with 10 bases between. CDR3 protein: CAISESTGGGELFF. The CDR3 bases are TGTGCCATCAGTGAGTCGACTGGCGGAGGGGAGCTGTTTTTT.

The V call is TRBV7-2, the J call TRBJ1-5; 9 nucleotides align to TRBD1. The CDR3 is 13 residues long. Germline CDR1 and CDR2: SGHTA and FQGNSA. V lost 8 bases, J lost 7 bases, and 6 bases stayed unmatched. The CDR3 spells CASVGGQGQPQHF. The DNA of the CDR3 is TGTGCCAGCGTAGGGGGACAGGGACAGCCCCAGCATTTT.

This rearrangement joins TRBV7-9 to TRBJ2-5; 9 bases map to TRBD1. The germline V gene encodes CDR1 SEHNR and CDR2 FQNEAQ (reference sequence). CDR3 length equals 16 residues. V lost 3 bases to trimming and J lost 0 bases; unmatched junction nucleotides: 5. The chain's CDR3 is CASSFRTGANQETQYF. The CDR3 DNA is TGTGCCAGCAGCTTTCGGACAGGGGCGAACCAAGAGACCCAGTACTTC. The entire variable domain, with the rest obtained from reference TRBV7-9 and TRBJ2-5, is as follows: DTGVSQNPRHKITKRGQNVTFRCDPISEHNRLYWYRQTLGQGPEFLTYFQNEAQLEKSRLLSDRFSAERPKGSFSTLEIQRTEQGDSAMYLCASSFRTGANQETQYFGPGTRLLVL.

The chain joins TRBV6-5 to TRBJ2-1; the match to TRBD1 covers 7 bases. Germline V gene sequence: CDR1 MNHEY, CDR2 SVGAGI. V shed 6 bases and J 10 bases; nucleotides not matched to a gene: 9. This CDR3 is 13 amino acids long. DNA for the CDR3: TGTGCCAGCAGGACAGGGTCGGGGCGAGAGCAGTTCTTC. It yields the protein CASRTGSGREQFF.

V usage is TRBV19 and J usage is TRBJ1-1, with D possibly TRBD1 on 5 matching bases. CDR1 is LNHDA, CDR2 SQIVND, per germline (reference sequence). V was shortened by 4 bases and J by 3 bases, with 15 bases between the two germline ends. The CDR3 consists of 15 residues. The chain's CDR3 is CASSTPGEGYTEAFF. CDR3 bases: TGTGCCAGTAGTACCCCGGGGGAGGGATACACTGAAGCTTTCTTT.

This chain uses TRBV19 with TRBJ2-1; either TRBD1 or TRBD2 may supply D (6 bases each). V lost 9 bases and J 10 bases, leaving 13 bases between the germline ends. In germline, CDR1 is LNHDA, CDR2 SQIVND (reference sequence). The CDR3 consists of 11 residues. The CDR3 DNA follows: TGTGCCAGCTCCCGGGGGCCAGAGCAGTTCTTC. Its translation: CASSRGPEQFF.

This chain connects TRBV21-1 to TRBJ1-5; the D segment call TRBD1 is taken from the table without a DNA check. TRBV21-1 is given as a pseudogene. The CDR3 is 17 residues long. CDR3 sequence (DNA): TGTGCCAGCAGCAAAGTCGAAGGGGGCGCGGCCAATCAGCCCCAGCATTTT. This translates into CASSKVEGGAANQPQHF.

V and J are TRBV5-5 and TRBJ2-1; D gene uncertain. The CDR3 loop spans 13 amino acids. Trimming shortened V by 10 bases and J by 14 bases, and 25 bases separated the two germline ends. Germline lookup yields CDR1 SGHKS and CDR2 YYEKEE (reference sequence). The DNA of the CDR3 is TGTGCCTGTTCAACCAACGCCAGCCGGTCTGAGTTCTTC. It encodes CACSTNASRSEFF. Combining the CDR3 with reference TRBV5-5 and TRBJ2-1 gives the whole variable domain DAGVTQSPTHLIKTRGQQVTLRCSPISGHKSVSWYQQVLGQGPQFIFQYYEKEERGRGNFPDRFSARQFPNYSSELNVNALLLGDSALYLCACSTNASRSEFFGPGTRLTVL.

Worth noting for this clonotype: The junction does not match germline at one end; this may be a read error. The chain uses TRBV7-7 and TRBJ2-5, with 8 bases identical to TRBD2. Germline CDR1 is SSHAT and CDR2 is FNYEAQ (reference sequence). This CDR3 has 19 amino acids. Here the CDR3 DNA reads TGTGCTAGCAGCGCCAGGTTAAATAGCGGGGATCAAAAGAGGGAGACCCAGTACTTC. Translated: CASSARLNSGDQKRETQYF. Using reference TRBV7-7 and TRBJ2-5 for the parts outside the CDR3, the full variable domain is GAGVSQSPRYKVTKRGQDVTLRCDPISSHATLYWYQQALGQGPEFLTYFNYEAQPDKSGLPSDRFSAERPEGSISTLTIQRTEQRDSAMYRCASSARLNSGDQKRETQYFGPGTRLLVL.

The CDR3 DNA sequence: TGTGCCAGCAGGTCGGGTAGCGGGAGTGCAGGTGAGCAGTTCTTC. Its translation: CASRSGSGSAGEQFF. The chain joins TRBV12-3 or TRBV12-4 to TRBJ2-1; the match to TRBD2 covers 9 bases. The trim removed 6 bases at V and 9 bases at J, leaving 12 bases unmatched. This CDR3 is built from 15 residues.

This sequence joins TRBV29-1 and TRBJ2-1; TRBD1 or TRBD2 may be the D gene (6 bases each). The CDR3 extends over 10 amino acids. Germline CDR1 SQVTM, CDR2 ANQGSEA. Trimming pared 8 bases from V and 14 bases from J, leaving 16 bases between. The CDR3 loop reads CSSKGGEEFF. In DNA form, the CDR3 reads TGCAGCTCCAAGGGGGGAGAGGAGTTCTTC.

The J gene is TRBJ2-7, the V gene TRBV5-1; 8 bases map to TRBD1. V shed 0 bases and J 8 bases; nucleotides not matched to a gene: 16. The CDR3 has 17 amino acids. Per germline, CDR1 SGHRS and CDR2 YFSETQ. CDR3 protein: CASSLEVAPGGVRKQYF. In DNA form, the CDR3 reads TGCGCCAGCAGCTTGGAAGTTGCGCCAGGGGGCGTAAGAAAGCAGTACTTC.

Only one count was recorded for this clonotype. The chain uses TRBV5-1 and TRBJ2-3, with 7 nucleotides matching TRBD2. The CDR3 extends over 14 amino acids. V shed 5 bases and J 2 bases; nucleotides not matched to a gene: 5. CDR1 SGHRS and CDR2 YFSETQ come from the germline V gene. CDR3 sequence reads: CASRGRANTDTQYF. CDR3 in DNA: TGCGCCAGCAGAGGGAGGGCGAACACAGATACGCAGTATTTT. Combining the CDR3 with reference TRBV5-1 and TRBJ2-3 gives the whole variable domain KAGVTQTPRYLIKTRGQQVTLSCSPISGHRSVSWYQQTPGQGLQFLFEYFSETQRNKGNFPGRFSGRQFSNSRSEMNVSTLELGDSALYLCASRGRANTDTQYFGPGTRLTVL.

The V gene is TRBV29-1, the J gene TRBJ2-5, with D hard to call. The CDR3 is made up of 13 amino acids. V was pared by 5 bases and J by 7 bases, with 17 bases between. The germline CDR1 and CDR2 sequences are SQVTM and ANQGSEA. CDR3 in amino acids: CSVISRREATQYF. The CDR3 coding sequence is TGCAGCGTTATTTCGCGGCGCGAAGCGACCCAGTACTTC.

This clonotype was counted between two and nine times. The rearrangement joins TRBV6-1 to TRBJ1-5, with D hard to call. This CDR3 contains 12 residues. The germline V gene encodes CDR1 MNHNS and CDR2 SASEGT. The CDR3 bases are TGTGCGACACAGATCCCAAATCAGCCCCAGCATTTT. Protein product: CATQIPNQPQHF.

This chain uses TRBV7-2 with TRBJ2-1, with D unclear. The CDR3 totals 14 residues. Germline CDR1 is SGHTA and CDR2 is FQGNSA. V was trimmed by 3 bases and J by 1 base, leaving 7 bases between them. The CDR3 DNA reads TGTGCCAGCAGCTTCAAAGGGTCCTACAATGAGCAGTTCTTC. Residues: CASSFKGSYNEQFF. The complete variable domain, with remaining parts taken from reference TRBV7-2 and TRBJ2-1, reads GAGVSQSPSNKVTEKGKDVELRCDPISGHTALYWYRQSLGQGLEFLIYFQGNSAPDKSGLPSDRFSAERTGGSVSTLTIQRTQQEDSAVYLCASSFKGSYNEQFFGPGTRLTVL.

This clonotype was observed a few times. The chain recombines TRBV12-3 or TRBV12-4 with TRBJ2-5; 7 positions match TRBD1. The CDR3 is 12 residues long. The V segment lost 6 bases and the J segment 5 bases; nucleotides outside the gene matches: 3. The CDR3 protein is CASRTGVETQYF. Written as DNA, the CDR3 is TGTGCCAGCAGAACAGGGGTTGAGACCCAGTACTTC.

The chain is built from TRBV27 and TRBJ1-6; a weak D match, TRBD1 (6 bases). The CDR3 has 15 residues. The germline V gene encodes CDR1 MNHEY and CDR2 SMNVEV (reference sequence). V lost 6 bases and J lost 7, with 16 bases in between. CDR3 nucleotide sequence: TGTGCCAGCAGACCGCAAATGCAGGGGAATTCACCCCTCCACTTT. This encodes CASRPQMQGNSPLHF.

This rearrangement joins TRBV18 to TRBJ2-1, with a weak D call TRBD2 (5 bases). This CDR3 comprises 14 residues. The V end lost 3 bases, the J end lost 4 bases, and 10 bases lay between the germline ends. Germline lookup yields CDR1 KGHSH and CDR2 LQKENI. Here the CDR3 reads CASSPLEGYNEQFF. CDR3 nucleotides: TGTGCCAGCTCACCCCTCGAGGGATACAATGAGCAGTTCTTC.

This clonotype was counted a few times. CDR3 residues: CASRRTGGHEQYF. The CDR3 nucleotides read TGTGCCAGCAGAAGGACAGGGGGCCACGAGCAGTACTTC. V and J are TRBV6-5 and TRBJ2-7, with 11 positions matching TRBD1. The CDR3 covers 13 residues. V lost 6 bases to trimming and J lost 5 bases; unmatched junction nucleotides: 3. Germline V gives CDR1 MNHEY, CDR2 SVGAGI.

The chain combines TRBV18 with TRBJ1-5; 7 bases line up with TRBD1. This CDR3 spans 17 amino acids. Germline V gives CDR1 KGHSH, CDR2 LQKENI. V gave up 6 bases and J gave up 1 base; unmatched junction bases: 12. Here the CDR3 reads CASSRQITGESNQPQHF. CDR3 bases: TGTGCCAGCTCTCGACAGATCACAGGGGAGAGCAATCAGCCCCAGCATTTT.